The source of this TCR beta chain is a study of response to subunit inactivated influenza vaccine. TCRdb re-called the RT-PCR reads through MiXCR, storing one row per CDR3 protein. The data show approximately 500,000 distinct CDR3 sequences, 13% seen once. CDR3 length equals 14 residues. The V end lost 2 bases, the J end lost 6 bases, and 11 bases lay between the germline ends. The germline V gene encodes CDR1 SGHKS and CDR2 YYEKEE (reference sequence). The chain recombines TRBV5-5 with TRBJ2-2; D tentatively fits TRBD1 or TRBD2 (5 bases each). The source was PBMCs from blood, collected more than 35 days after vaccination. The sequence was collected from a man between 50 and 59 years old who received an inactivated influenza vaccine. CDR3 nucleotides: TGTGCCAGCAGCTTTCTGAGGGACGCCGGGGAGCTGTTTTTT. Translating gives CASSFLRDAGELFF.